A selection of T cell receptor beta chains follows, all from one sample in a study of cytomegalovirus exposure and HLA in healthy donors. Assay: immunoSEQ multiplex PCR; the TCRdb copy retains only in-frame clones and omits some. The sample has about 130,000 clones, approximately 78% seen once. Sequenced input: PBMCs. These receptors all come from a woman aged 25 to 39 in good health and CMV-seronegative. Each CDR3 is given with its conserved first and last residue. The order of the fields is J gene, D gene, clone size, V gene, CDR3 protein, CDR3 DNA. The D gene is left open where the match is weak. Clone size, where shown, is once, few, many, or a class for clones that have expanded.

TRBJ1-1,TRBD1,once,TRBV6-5,CASTRGWGTKAFF,TGTGCCAGCACCAGGGGGTGGGGCACTAAAGCTTTCTTT
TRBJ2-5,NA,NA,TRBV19,CASSIGQAEETQYF,TGTGCCAGTAGTATAGGACAGGCAGAAGAGACCCAGTACTTC
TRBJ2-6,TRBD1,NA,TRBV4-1,CASSQDLQGAGANVLTF,TGCGCCAGCAGCCAAGACCTCCAGGGGGCTGGGGCCAACGTCCTGACTTTC
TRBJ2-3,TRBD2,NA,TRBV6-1,CASSEALAGGGTDTQYF,TGTGCCAGCAGTGAAGCGCTAGCGGGAGGCGGCACAGATACGCAGTATTTT
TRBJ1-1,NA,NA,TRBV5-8,CASSLAGFTEAFF,TGTGCCAGCAGCTTGGCAGGGTTCACTGAAGCTTTCTTT
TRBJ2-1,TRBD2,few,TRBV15,CATSRGGAGGPVEQFF,TGTGCCACCAGCAGAGGAGGGGCGGGAGGGCCGGTTGAGCAGTTCTTC
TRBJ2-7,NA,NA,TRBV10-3,CAITDPDSSYEQYF,TGTGCCATCACCGACCCGGACAGTTCCTACGAGCAGTACTTC
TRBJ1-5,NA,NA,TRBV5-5,CASSLTWGGLKDQPQHF,TGTGCCAGCAGCCTCACCTGGGGGGGGCTGAAGGATCAGCCCCAGCATTTT
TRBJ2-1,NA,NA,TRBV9,CASSGTSRSYNEQFF,TGTGCCAGCAGCGGTACGAGCCGCTCCTACAATGAGCAGTTCTTC
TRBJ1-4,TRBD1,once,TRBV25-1,CASSDRRTGLTNEKLFF,TGTGCCAGCAGTGATAGGAGGACAGGGTTAACTAATGAAAAACTGTTTTTT
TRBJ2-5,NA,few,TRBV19,CASSTVPGLQYF,TGTGCCAGTAGTACCGTCCCGGGACTCCAGTACTTC
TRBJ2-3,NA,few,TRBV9,CASSEIATDTQYF,TGTGCCAGCAGCGAGATAGCGACAGATACGCAGTATTTT
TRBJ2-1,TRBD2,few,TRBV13,CASSLGRGLAGHNEQFF,TGTGCCAGCAGCTTAGGCCGAGGACTAGCGGGACACAATGAGCAGTTCTTC
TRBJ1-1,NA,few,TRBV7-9,CASSSPLGGTEAFF,TGTGCCAGCAGCTCCCCCCTGGGAGGCACTGAAGCTTTCTTT
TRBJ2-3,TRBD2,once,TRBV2,CASSALAADTQYF,TGTGCCAGCAGTGCACTAGCGGCAGATACGCAGTATTTT
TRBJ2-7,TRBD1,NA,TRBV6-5,CATADAGTAYEQYF,TGTGCCACCGCCGACGCCGGGACAGCCTACGAGCAGTACTTC
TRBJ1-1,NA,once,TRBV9,CASSPEGGGNTEAFF,TGTGCCAGCAGCCCAGAAGGCGGGGGGAACACTGAAGCTTTCTTT
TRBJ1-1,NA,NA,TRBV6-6,CASSSRGWDTEAFF,TGTGCCAGCAGTTCCAGGGGATGGGACACTGAAGCTTTCTTT
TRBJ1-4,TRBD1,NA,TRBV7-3,CASSLTADRVRLGEKLFF,TGTGCCAGCAGCTTAACCGCGGACAGGGTAAGGTTGGGCGAAAAACTGTTTTTT
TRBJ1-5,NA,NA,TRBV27,CASSTGTSGVQPQHF,TGTGCCAGCAGTACCGGGACATCTGGGGTCCAGCCCCAGCATTTT
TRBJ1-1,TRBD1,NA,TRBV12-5,CASGLVLGTAITEAFF,TGTGCTAGTGGTTTGGTATTGGGGACAGCCATCACTGAAGCTTTCTTT
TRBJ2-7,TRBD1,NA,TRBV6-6,CASNGQAYEQYF,TGTGCCAGCAATGGACAGGCCTACGAGCAGTACTTC
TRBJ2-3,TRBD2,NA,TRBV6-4,CASSGLAGSDTQYF,TGTGCCAGCAGTGGACTAGCGGGTTCGGATACGCAGTATTTT
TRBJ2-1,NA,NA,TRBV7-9,CASSSMTGLSSYNEQFF,TGTGCCAGCAGTTCCATGACAGGCCTGAGCTCCTACAATGAGCAGTTCTTC
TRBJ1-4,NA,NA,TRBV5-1,CASSPGWAATNEKLFF,TGCGCCAGCAGCCCGGGATGGGCCGCAACTAATGAAAAACTGTTTTTT
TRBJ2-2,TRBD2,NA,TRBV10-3,CAISVQAGGSNTGELFF,TGTGCCATCAGTGTCCAAGCGGGAGGGTCGAACACCGGGGAGCTGTTTTTT
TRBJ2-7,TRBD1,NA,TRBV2,CASSERDRGTSYEQYF,TGTGCCAGCAGTGAAAGGGACAGGGGCACTTCCTACGAGCAGTACTTC
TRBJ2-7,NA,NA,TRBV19,CASSTQGYEQYF,TGTGCCAGTAGCACACAGGGCTACGAGCAGTACTTC
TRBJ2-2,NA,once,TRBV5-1,CASSLSGVGSTGELFF,TGCGCCAGCAGCTTGAGTGGTGTCGGTAGTACCGGGGAGCTGTTTTTT
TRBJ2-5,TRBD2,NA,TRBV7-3,CASSLTSGGGETQYF,TGTGCCAGCAGCTTAACTAGCGGGGGTGGGGAGACCCAGTACTTC
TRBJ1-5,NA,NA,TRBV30,CAWSVQGEAMRQPQHF,TGTGCCTGGAGTGTACAGGGAGAGGCCATGCGGCAGCCCCAGCATTTT
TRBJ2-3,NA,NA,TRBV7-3,CASSLSGFSTDTQYF,TGTGCCAGCAGCTTATCCGGGTTTAGCACAGATACGCAGTATTTT
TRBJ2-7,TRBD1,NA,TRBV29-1,CSVRLQGYEQYF,TGCAGCGTTCGTCTACAGGGGTACGAGCAGTACTTC
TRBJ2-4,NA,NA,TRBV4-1,CASSPLVSGAKNIQYF,TGCGCCAGCAGCCCCCTCGTCTCGGGGGCCAAAAACATTCAGTACTTC
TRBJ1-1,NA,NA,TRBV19,CASSIQLNTEAFF,TGTGCCAGTAGTATCCAGTTGAACACTGAAGCTTTCTTT
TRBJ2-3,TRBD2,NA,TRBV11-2,CASRGLAGVLDTQYF,TGTGCCAGCAGAGGACTAGCGGGAGTTTTAGATACGCAGTATTTT
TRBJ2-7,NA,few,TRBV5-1,CASSLSGRSYEQYF,TGCGCCAGCAGCTTATCCGGGAGAAGTTACGAGCAGTACTTC
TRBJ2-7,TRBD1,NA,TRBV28,CASSPLDREVYEQYF,TGTGCCAGCAGTCCATTGGACAGGGAGGTTTACGAGCAGTACTTC
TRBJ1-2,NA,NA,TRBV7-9,CSSSPDSHYGYTF,TGTTCCAGCAGCCCCGACAGCCACTATGGCTACACCTTC
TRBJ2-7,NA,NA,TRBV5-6,CASSLDRYSYEQYF,TGTGCCAGCAGCTTGGACAGGTACTCCTACGAGCAGTACTTC
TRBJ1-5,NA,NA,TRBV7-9,CASSLVLPTANQPQHF,TGTGCCAGCAGCTTAGTGTTGCCTACTGCCAATCAGCCCCAGCATTTT
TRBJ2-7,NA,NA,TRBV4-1,CASSRPGFSYEQYF,TGCGCCAGCAGCCGCCCCGGGTTCTCCTACGAGCAGTACTTC
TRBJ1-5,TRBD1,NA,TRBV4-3,CASSLGQSNQPQHF,TGCGCCAGCAGCCTGGGACAGAGCAATCAGCCCCAGCATTTT
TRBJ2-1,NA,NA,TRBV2,CASSGGGGVQFF,TGTGCCAGCAGTGGTGGAGGAGGGGTGCAGTTCTTC
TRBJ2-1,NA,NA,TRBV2,CASRARGLPYNEQFF,TGTGCCAGCAGAGCACGAGGACTTCCCTACAATGAGCAGTTCTTC
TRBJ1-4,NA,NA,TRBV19,CASRALSTNEKLFF,TGTGCCAGTAGGGCCCTTTCAACTAATGAAAAACTGTTTTTT
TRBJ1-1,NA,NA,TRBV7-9,CASSLAATEAFF,TGTGCCAGCAGCTTAGCGGCCACTGAAGCTTTCTTT
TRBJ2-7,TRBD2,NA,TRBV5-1,CASSSTASGSYEQYF,TGCGCCAGCAGCTCCACGGCTAGCGGGTCCTACGAGCAGTACTTC
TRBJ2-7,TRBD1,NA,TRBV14,CASSQGTAPYEQYF,TGTGCCAGCAGCCAGGGGACAGCCCCCTACGAGCAGTACTTC
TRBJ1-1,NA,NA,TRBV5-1,CASRSTNRMNTEAFF,TGCGCCAGCAGGAGTACGAACAGAATGAACACTGAAGCTTTCTTT
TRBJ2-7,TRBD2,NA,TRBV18,CASSPILAGNYEQYF,TGTGCCAGCTCCCCCATTCTAGCGGGGAACTACGAGCAGTACTTC
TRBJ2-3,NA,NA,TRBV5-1,CASSGGKTDTQYF,TGCGCCAGCAGCGGGGGGAAGACAGATACGCAGTATTTT
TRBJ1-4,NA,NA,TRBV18,CASSPPGGNEKLFF,TGTGCCAGCTCACCACCGGGGGGGAATGAAAAACTGTTTTTT
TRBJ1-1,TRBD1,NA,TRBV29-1,CSADPGQGERSSF,TGCAGCGCGGACCCCGGACAGGGAGAACGATCTTCCTTT
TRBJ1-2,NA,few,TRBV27,CASNNRHPYSYGYTF,TGTGCCAGCAATAACAGACACCCGTACTCCTATGGCTACACCTTC
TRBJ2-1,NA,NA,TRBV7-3,CASSSRAGGTGAYNEQFF,TGTGCCAGCAGCTCCCGGGCGGGGGGGACAGGGGCCTACAATGAGCAGTTCTTC
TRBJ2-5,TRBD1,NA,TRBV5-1,CASSSDRAKETQYF,TGCGCCAGCAGCTCTGACAGGGCGAAAGAGACCCAGTACTTC
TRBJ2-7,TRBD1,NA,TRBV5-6,CASSFSDRGYEQYF,TGTGCCAGCAGCTTCTCCGACAGGGGCTACGAGCAGTACTTC
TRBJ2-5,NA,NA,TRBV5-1,CASSAQQETQYF,TGCGCCAGCAGCGCACAGCAAGAGACCCAGTACTTC
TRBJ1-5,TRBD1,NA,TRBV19,CASSTPGGVQPQHF,TGTGCCAGTAGTACCCCAGGGGGCGTGCAGCCCCAGCATTTT